These 21 T cell receptor beta chains share one sample of origin, sequenced in a study of T cell repertoires in cytomegalovirus infection. TCRdb reprocessed the reads via MiXCR and lists one record per CDR3 protein. The table lists about 330,000 distinct CDR3 sequences, about a third of them singletons. No antigens are known for them. This specimen was cultured PBMCs, taken from culture after CMV antigen stimulation. The receptors here all came from a human donor in good health (CMV status not recorded). Some clones in this sample may be carry-over from other donors' samples.

The rearrangement links TRBV19 to TRBJ1-2; TRBD1 matches 9 bases. The CDR3 covers 14 residues. CDR1 is LNHDA and CDR2 is SQIVND in the germline V gene (reference sequence). Losses at the gene ends were 8 bases for V and 3 bases for J; bases not matched to a gene: 7. The CDR3 nucleotides read TGTGCCAGTGGGGGAGGACAGGGGCACTATGGCTACACCTTC. Translation: CASGGGQGHYGYTF.

This clonotype has ten or more counts. V is TRBV4-1 and J is TRBJ2-3; 9 nucleotides align to TRBD2. This CDR3 region has 19 residues. Trimming removed 1 base from V and 7 bases from J; junction bases left unmatched: 18. The V gene's germline CDR1 is MGHRA and CDR2 YSYEKL. CDR3 protein: CASSQARSPDAGGPYTQYF. The CDR3 nucleotides are TGCGCCAGCAGCCAAGCCCGGAGCCCGGACGCGGGAGGGCCATATACGCAGTATTTT.

This clonotype occurred a few times. The gene calls are TRBV7-9 and TRBJ2-2; D perhaps matches TRBD2 (5 bases). This CDR3 is 15 amino acids long. The V end lost 0 bases, the J end lost 6 bases, and 11 bases lay between the germline ends. The germline V gene encodes CDR1 SEHNR and CDR2 FQNEAQ (reference sequence). The CDR3 loop reads CASSLAVSGSGELFF. CDR3 DNA: TGTGCCAGCAGCTTAGCAGTATCGGGATCCGGGGAGCTGTTTTTT.

The genes are TRBV7-6 and TRBJ2-1; 8 nucleotides agree with TRBD2. There are 20 residues in the CDR3. V trimming: 3 bases; J trimming: 7 bases; junction bases outside the gene matches: 23. Germline V CDR1 and CDR2: SGHVS, FNYEAQ. In DNA form, the CDR3 reads TGTGCCAGCAGCTTCCGGCGGGGGGCGCCGTCGGGAGCCGACTCGAATGAGCAGTTCTTC. Protein sequence: CASSFRRGAPSGADSNEQFF.

This clonotype has only a few counts. V is TRBV5-4 and J is TRBJ2-7, with TRBD2 matching over 13 bases. The CDR3 runs to 15 residues. Germline CDR1 reads SGHNT; CDR2 reads YYREEE (reference sequence). V lost 4 bases, J lost 7 bases, and 8 bases stayed unmatched. CDR3 in amino acids: CASSRTSGSLGEQYF. The CDR3 bases are TGTGCCAGCAGCCGGACTAGCGGGAGTCTAGGAGAGCAGTACTTC. Combining the CDR3 with reference TRBV5-4 and TRBJ2-7 gives the whole variable domain ETGVTQSPTHLIKTRGQQVTLRCSSQSGHNTVSWYQQALGQGPQFIFQYYREEENGRGNFPPRFSGLQFPNYSSELNVNALELDDSALYLCASSRTSGSLGEQYFGPGTRLTVT.

This chain joins TRBV4-1 and TRBJ2-3; 7 nucleotides agree with TRBD2. This CDR3 spans 16 amino acids. The V and J ends lost 0 bases and 2 bases, in that order; junction bases with no gene match: 5. Germline-derived CDR1 and CDR2 are MGHRA and YSYEKL. Here the CDR3 DNA reads TGCGCCAGCAGCCAAGAGGGGGGGGTTTCCACAGATACGCAGTATTTT. Translating gives CASSQEGGVSTDTQYF.

This clonotype was counted between two and nine times. The chain carries TRBV6-5 and TRBJ1-6; D gene uncertain. Trimming stripped 2 bases from V and 14 bases from J, with 13 bases between. This CDR3 is built from 13 residues. Germline V lookup: CDR1 MNHEY, CDR2 SVGAGI. The CDR3 spells CASSYDPQRSLHF. CDR3 in DNA: TGTGCCAGCAGTTACGACCCGCAGAGGTCCCTCCACTTT.

The chain uses TRBV28 and TRBJ1-1, with D possibly being TRBD1 (6 bases). V lost 5 bases to trimming and J lost 2 bases, with 15 bases between them. CDR1 MDHEN and CDR2 SYDVKM come from the germline V gene. The CDR3 totals 15 residues. CDR3 DNA sequence: TGTGCCAGCAGTCCCCGGGGGCCAGTAAACACTGAAGCTTTCTTT. The encoded protein is CASSPRGPVNTEAFF.

This clonotype was detected a few times. The genes are TRBV6-8 and TRBJ2-1; a weak D match, TRBD1 (5 bases). The CDR3 loop spans 14 amino acids. V lost 0 bases and J 5 bases, leaving 8 bases between the germline ends. Germline V gene data show CDR1 as MNHGY and CDR2 as SAAAGT. The CDR3 region is CASSYSRVNNEQFF. Here the CDR3 DNA reads TGTGCCAGCAGTTACTCCAGGGTAAACAATGAGCAGTTCTTC.

The rearrangement uses TRBV6-2 or TRBV6-3 and TRBJ2-1; the match to TRBD2 covers 11 bases. The V segment lost 7 bases and the J segment 6 bases; nucleotides outside the gene matches: 5. CDR3 length: 14 amino acids. Per the germline V gene, CDR1 is MNHEY and CDR2 is SVGEGT. Written as DNA, the CDR3 is TGTGCCAGCAACCTAGCGGGAGGTTTCAATGAGCAGTTCTTC. This gives the protein CASNLAGGFNEQFF.

This clonotype was seen ten or more times. The V gene is TRBV12-3 or TRBV12-4, the J gene TRBJ1-4; D uncertain. The CDR3 is 13 residues long. V was trimmed by 6 bases and J by 7 bases, leaving 12 bases between them. This CDR3 is CASRREVGEKLFF. The CDR3 coding sequence is TGTGCCAGCAGAAGGGAGGTTGGTGAAAAACTGTTTTTT.

The chain uses TRBV19 and TRBJ2-5; a possible D gene is TRBD2 (6 bases). Trimming removed 6 bases from V and 6 bases from J, with 20 bases in between. This CDR3 has 15 amino acids. The germline CDR1 and CDR2 sequences are LNHDA and SQIVND (reference sequence). CDR3 in amino acids: CASRWPREERKTQYF. CDR3 coding DNA: TGTGCCAGTAGATGGCCGAGGGAGGAAAGAAAGACCCAGTACTTC.

Comment on this clonotype: This could be a read error, since a much larger clone is one nucleotide away. The chain recombines TRBV7-2 with TRBJ2-5, with TRBD1 identical over 7 bases. The CDR3 is 13 residues long. Germline V gene sequence: CDR1 SGHTA, CDR2 FQGNSA. The J segment lost 5 bases and the V segment lost 4 bases, leaving 4 bases of the junction unmatched. CDR3 sequence reads: CASSSTGDETQYF. CDR3 bases: TGTGCCAGCAGCTCTACAGGGGACGAGACCCAGTACTTC.

This clonotype has just a few counts. This chain joins TRBV6-2 or TRBV6-3 and TRBJ2-7, with TRBD1 as a possible D gene (6 bases). Per germline, CDR1 MNHEY and CDR2 SVGEGT. CDR3 length equals 15 residues. Trimming took off 7 bases at V and 2 bases at J, with 18 bases between the two ends. The CDR3 region is CASKPGHTLAYEQYF. CDR3 DNA: TGTGCCAGCAAGCCGGGACATACTCTTGCCTACGAGCAGTACTTC.

This clonotype turned up a few times. The genes are TRBV28 and TRBJ2-5, with D possibly TRBD1 on 6 matching bases. The CDR3 extends over 17 amino acids. Trimming left V 8 bases short and J 4 bases short, with 26 bases between. Germline CDR1 MDHEN, CDR2 SYDVKM. CDR3 amino acids: CASCRTGSNSRGETQYF. CDR3 bases: TGTGCCAGCTGCCGGACCGGGTCCAACTCCAGGGGAGAGACCCAGTACTTC.

This clonotype came up a few times. The chain is built from TRBV7-8 and TRBJ2-7; 7 nucleotides line up with TRBD1. Germline V gene sequence: CDR1 SGHVS, CDR2 FQNEAQ. The CDR3 totals 14 residues. V was pared by 2 bases and J by 6 bases, with 7 bases of the junction left unmatched. CDR3 nucleotide sequence: TGTGCCAGCAGCTTAACGACAGGGTTGGGCGAGCAGTACGTC. Its translation is CASSLTTGLGEQYV.

The gene calls are TRBV11-2 and TRBJ2-3; 10 nucleotides agree with TRBD1. Germline V gives CDR1 SGHAT, CDR2 FQNNGV. The CDR3 is 14 amino acids. Germline trimming cut 4 bases from V and 3 bases from J; bases unmatched to any gene: 1. The CDR3: CASSWTGGTDTQYF. CDR3 nucleotide sequence: TGTGCCAGCAGCTGGACAGGGGGAACAGATACGCAGTATTTT.

This clonotype was seen ten or more times. The rearrangement joins TRBV7-2 to TRBJ1-1; D is ambiguous. From germline, CDR1 is SGHTA and CDR2 FQGNSA. V dropped 6 bases and J dropped 3 bases, with 14 bases sitting between them. This CDR3 comprises 14 residues. CDR3: CASRPRVRDTEAFF. In DNA form, the CDR3 reads TGTGCCAGCAGACCGAGGGTTAGGGACACTGAAGCTTTCTTT.

This clonotype was observed once. The V gene is TRBV4-1, the J gene TRBJ2-7, with a weak D call TRBD2 (6 bases). The CDR3 contains 13 residues. Germline V lookup: CDR1 MGHRA, CDR2 YSYEKL. V lost 4 bases and J 4 bases, leaving 11 bases between the germline ends. This CDR3 reads CASSLQEGYEQYF. CDR3 nucleotides: TGCGCCAGCAGCCTCCAGGAGGGTTACGAGCAGTACTTC.

This clonotype appeared a few times. The chain carries TRBV19 and TRBJ2-3; 7 bases are a match to TRBD1. Trimming cost V 5 bases and J 5 bases; bases outside gene matches: 7. From germline, CDR1 is LNHDA and CDR2 SQIVND (reference sequence). CDR3 length: 14 residues. The CDR3 is CASSPGQRRDTQYF. In DNA form, the CDR3 reads TGTGCCAGTAGTCCGGGACAGAGAAGAGATACGCAGTATTTT. The full variable domain, in which reference TRBV19 and TRBJ2-3 provide the parts outside the CDR3, is DGGITQSPKYLFRKEGQNVTLSCEQNLNHDAMYWYRQDPGQGLRLIYYSQIVNDFQKGDIAEGYSVSREKKESFPLTVTSAQKNPTAFYLCASSPGQRRDTQYFGPGTRLTVL.

The chain links TRBV4-1 to TRBJ2-5, with D unclear. CDR1 MGHRA and CDR2 YSYEKL come from the germline V gene. Trimming stripped 3 bases from V and 5 bases from J, with 13 bases between. The CDR3 loop spans 14 amino acids. DNA of the CDR3: TGCGCCAGCAGCCATTCTGGGCCTTTGGAGACCCAGTACTTC. This gives the protein CASSHSGPLETQYF.